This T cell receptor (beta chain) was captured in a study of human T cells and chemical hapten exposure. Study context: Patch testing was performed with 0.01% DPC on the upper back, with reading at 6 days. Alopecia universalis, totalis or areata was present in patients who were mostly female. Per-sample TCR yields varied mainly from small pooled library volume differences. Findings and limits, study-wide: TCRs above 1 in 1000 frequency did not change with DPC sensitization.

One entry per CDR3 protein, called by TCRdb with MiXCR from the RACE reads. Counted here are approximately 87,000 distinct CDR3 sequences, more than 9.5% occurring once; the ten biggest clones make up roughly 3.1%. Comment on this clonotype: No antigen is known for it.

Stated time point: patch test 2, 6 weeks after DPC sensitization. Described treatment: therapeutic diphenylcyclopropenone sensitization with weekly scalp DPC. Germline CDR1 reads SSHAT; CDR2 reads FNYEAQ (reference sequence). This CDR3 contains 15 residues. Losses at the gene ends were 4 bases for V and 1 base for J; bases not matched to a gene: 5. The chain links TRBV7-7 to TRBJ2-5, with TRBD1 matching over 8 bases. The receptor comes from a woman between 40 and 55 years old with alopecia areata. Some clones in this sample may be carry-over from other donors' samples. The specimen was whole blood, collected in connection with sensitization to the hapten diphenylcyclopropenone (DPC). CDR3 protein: CASSSGQGGQETQYF. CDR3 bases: TGTGCCAGCAGCTCCGGACAGGGCGGCCAAGAGACCCAGTACTTC.